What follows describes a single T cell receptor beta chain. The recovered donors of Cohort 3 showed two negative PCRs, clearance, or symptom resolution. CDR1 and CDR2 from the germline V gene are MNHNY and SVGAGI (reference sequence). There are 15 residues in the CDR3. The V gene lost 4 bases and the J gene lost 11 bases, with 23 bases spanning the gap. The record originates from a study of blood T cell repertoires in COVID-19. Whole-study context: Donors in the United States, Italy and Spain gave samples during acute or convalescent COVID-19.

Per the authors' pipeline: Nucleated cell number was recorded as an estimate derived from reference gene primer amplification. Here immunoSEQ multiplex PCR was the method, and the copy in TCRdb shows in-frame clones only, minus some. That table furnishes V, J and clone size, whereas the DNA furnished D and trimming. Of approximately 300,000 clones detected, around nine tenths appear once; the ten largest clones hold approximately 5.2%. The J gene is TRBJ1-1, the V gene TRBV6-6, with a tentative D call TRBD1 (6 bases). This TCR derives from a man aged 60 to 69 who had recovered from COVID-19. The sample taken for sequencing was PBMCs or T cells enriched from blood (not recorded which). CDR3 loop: CASSLQGHSSSAAFF. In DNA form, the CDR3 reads TGTGCCAGCAGTTTACAGGGACATTCGTCCTCGGCGGCTTTCTTT.